What follows is one T cell receptor (beta chain) and its context. What it recognizes is unknown. The V and J ends lost 0 bases and 5 bases, in that order; junction bases with no gene match: 6. Germline lookup yields CDR1 SGDLS and CDR2 YYNGEE. The CDR3 has 15 amino acids. The data were taken from a study of T cells after yellow fever vaccination. Study-level results: The bulk population could contribute abundant contaminating clonotypes to FACS-sorted repertoires.

TCRdb recomputed calls from the 5' RACE reads with MiXCR, one row per CDR3 protein. Of around 310,000 distinct CDR3 sequences detected, 8.5% to 10% appear once; the ten largest clones hold roughly 18%. The chain is built from TRBV9 and TRBJ1-1, with 8 bases lining up with TRBD1. Sequencing used PBMCs, obtained on the day of the first yellow fever vaccination. The receptor comes from a man younger than 35 who received the YFV17D yellow fever vaccine. The CDR3, as DNA: TGTGCCAGCAGCGTAGGTTCCAGGGGGCAGACTGAAGCTTTCTTT. Translating it yields CASSVGSRGQTEAFF.